Sequencing of this T cell receptor (beta chain) was carried out in a study of T cells in Graves' hyperthyroidism and ophthalmopathy. The CDR3 contains 20 residues. Looked up from germline, CDR1 is SGDLS and CDR2 is YYNGEE. Trimming at V came to 4 bases and at J to 7 bases, leaving 25 bases not matched to a gene. TCR beta CDR3 region amplification was performed from RNA transcripts. A first-round RT-PCR of the TCR CDR3 used the HTBI primer set. Via MiXCR, TCRdb re-called the multiplex PCR reads, giving one row per CDR3 protein. This sample carries approximately 640,000 distinct CDR3 sequences, over 40% of them seen once, and the ten largest clones take 7% to 7.5%.

The clonotype originates from an adult man with Graves' disease, either hyperthyroidism or ophthalmopathy (not recorded which). The specimen was peripheral blood or thyroid tissue (not recorded which). The genes are TRBV9 and TRBJ1-4; TRBD1 matches 7 bases. The CDR3 region has the DNA TGTGCCAGCAGCCAAGACCCAGGACGGAGCACGACAGGGTACAGTGAAAAACTGTTTTTT. Residues: CASSQDPGRSTTGYSEKLFF.